This T cell receptor (beta chain) was sequenced during a study of blood T cells in healthy people across ages. This clonotype turned up a few times. Germline-derived CDR1 and CDR2 are MNHNS and SASEGT. The CDR3 contains 16 residues. V shed 6 bases and J 4 bases; nucleotides not matched to a gene: 12. The second PCR ran about 6 to 12 cycles with a sample-barcoded 5' primer and J-beta primers. TCRdb independently ran MiXCR on the 5' RACE reads; one entry per CDR3 protein. The table has over 1.5 million distinct CDR3 sequences, around 50% seen once. Sample: blood. The clonotype comes from a woman aged 40 to 55 in good health. V and J are TRBV6-1 and TRBJ1-5; 7 bases line up with TRBD1. CDR3 in DNA: TGTGCCAGCAGCCCCCAGTCGACAGGGATAAATCAGCCCCAGCATTTT. It codes for CASSPQSTGINQPQHF.